These 2 T cell receptor beta chains share one sample of origin, sequenced in a study of identical twins. TCRdb fed the 5' RACE reads into MiXCR, producing one record per CDR3 protein. Of about 220,000 distinct CDR3 sequences in the sample, roughly 9.4% were seen once. Material for sequencing was memory (CD45RO+) T cells sorted from blood. The receptors stem from a woman aged 18-30 years in good health.

In this sample, this clonotype turned up a few times. This chain links TRBV7-2 with TRBJ1-5; maybe TRBD1 (5 bases). The CDR3 is made up of 14 amino acids. V lost 8 bases and J 6 bases, leaving 17 bases between the germline ends. Germline CDR1 and CDR2: SGHTA and FQGNSA. The CDR3 sequence: CASGTPSYGQPQHF. The CDR3 nucleotides are TGTGCCAGCGGGACCCCCTCCTACGGTCAGCCCCAGCATTTT.

The gene calls are TRBV9 and TRBJ2-3, with D tentatively TRBD1 (6 bases). The CDR3 length is 15 residues. Germline-derived CDR1 and CDR2 are SGDLS and YYNGEE. Trimming took off 0 bases at V and 5 bases at J, with 13 bases between the two ends. CDR3 in DNA: TGTGCCAGCAGCGTAGAAGGGACACGGGGAGATACGCAGTATTTT. It specifies CASSVEGTRGDTQYF.